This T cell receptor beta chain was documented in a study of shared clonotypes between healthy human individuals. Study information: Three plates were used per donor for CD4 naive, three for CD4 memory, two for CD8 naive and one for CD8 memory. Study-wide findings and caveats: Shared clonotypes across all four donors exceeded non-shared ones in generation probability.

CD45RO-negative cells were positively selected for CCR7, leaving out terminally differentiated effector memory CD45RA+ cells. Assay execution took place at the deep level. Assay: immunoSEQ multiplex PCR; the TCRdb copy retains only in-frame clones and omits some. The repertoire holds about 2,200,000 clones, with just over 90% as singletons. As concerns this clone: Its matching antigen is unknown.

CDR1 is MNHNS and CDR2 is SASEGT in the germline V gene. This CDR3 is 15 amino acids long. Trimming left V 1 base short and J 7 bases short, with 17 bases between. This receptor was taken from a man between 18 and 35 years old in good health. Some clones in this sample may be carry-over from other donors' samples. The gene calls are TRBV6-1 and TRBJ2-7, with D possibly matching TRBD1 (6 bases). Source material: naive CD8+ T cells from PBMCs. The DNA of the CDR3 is TGTGCCAGCAGTGAAGGGCCAGGGGCCCATCTGGAGCAGTACTTC. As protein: CASSEGPGAHLEQYF.